A selection of T cell receptor beta chains follows, all from one sample in a study of blood T cell repertoires in COVID-19. Libraries were prepared by immunoSEQ multiplex PCR; TCRdb keeps only in-frame clonotypes and omits some of them. The top ten clones hold 4.5% to 6% of a sample with some 100,000 clones, around 90% of them seen once. Sequenced material: peripheral blood. The origin of the receptors is a man between 65 and 80 years old with acute or convalescent COVID-19. The CDR3 runs from the conserved cysteine through the conserved F or W. The order of the fields is clone size, D gene, CDR3 length, J gene, V gene, CDR3 protein, CDR3 DNA. D genes are given only for firm matches. Clone sizes are given selectively: once, few, many, or a class where the clone is expanded.

>once|TRBD1|14|TRBJ1-5|TRBV18
CASSQDRAGQPQHF
TGTGCCAGCTCCCAGGACAGGGCGGGACAGCCCCAGCATTTT
>NA|NA|15|TRBJ1-5|TRBV25-1
CASSSHRASNQPQHF
TGTGCCAGCAGTTCCCACAGGGCGAGCAATCAGCCCCAGCATTTT
>NA|NA|12|TRBJ2-1|TRBV11-3
CASSLERGAQFF
TGTGCCAGCAGCTTAGAACGGGGAGCGCAGTTCTTC
>NA|NA|16|TRBJ1-6|TRBV27
CASTPLGGGWNSPLHF
TGTGCCAGCACCCCCCTAGGGGGGGGGTGGAATTCACCCCTCCACTTT
>NA|NA|14|TRBJ2-7|TRBV5-1
CASSFQGPPYEQYF
TGCGCCAGCAGCTTTCAGGGTCCCCCCTACGAGCAGTACTTC
>NA|NA|15|TRBJ1-3|TRBV5-1
CASSSGRGMGNTIYF
TGCGCCAGCAGCTCCGGACGGGGAATGGGAAACACCATATATTTT
>NA|TRBD2|16|TRBJ2-1|TRBV28
CASSPRVSGSGNEQFF
TGTGCCAGCAGTCCTCGCGTTAGCGGGAGCGGCAATGAGCAGTTCTTC
>NA|TRBD2|15|TRBJ2-1|TRBV7-2
CASSFEAGAYNEQFF
TGTGCCAGCAGCTTTGAGGCGGGAGCCTACAATGAGCAGTTCTTC
>once|NA|16|TRBJ1-1|TRBV28
CASRRRANLMNTEAFF
TGTGCCAGCAGAAGGCGGGCCAACCTCATGAACACTGAAGCTTTCTTT
>NA|NA|20|TRBJ1-5|TRBV6-2/TRBV6-3
CASSYHPGGGRSFRNQPQHF
TGTGCCAGCAGTTACCATCCGGGGGGCGGGAGATCATTCCGCAATCAGCCCCAGCATTTT
>NA|NA|13|TRBJ1-1|TRBV5-1
CASSRQVNTEAFF
TGCGCCAGCAGCAGGCAGGTGAACACTGAAGCTTTCTTT
>NA|TRBD2|18|TRBJ2-3|TRBV3-1/TRBV3-2
CASSQAWLAGGPPDTQYF
TGTGCCAGCAGCCAAGCGTGGCTAGCGGGAGGGCCCCCAGATACGCAGTATTTT
>NA|NA|14|TRBJ1-1|TRBV9
CASSVESRVSEAFF
TGTGCCAGCAGCGTAGAGAGCAGGGTCTCTGAAGCTTTCTTT
>NA|NA|16|TRBJ1-4|TRBV7-9
CASSPTGRATNEKLFF
TGTGCCAGCAGCCCTACAGGGAGGGCAACTAATGAAAAACTGTTTTTT
>NA|TRBD2|15|TRBJ2-7|TRBV5-5
CASSLYPSGGYEQYF
TGTGCCAGCAGCTTGTATCCTAGCGGGGGCTACGAGCAGTACTTC
>NA|NA|16|TRBJ2-1|TRBV6-2/TRBV6-3
CASSTPDRGMGNEQFF
TGTGCCAGCAGTACTCCTGATCGGGGGATGGGCAATGAGCAGTTCTTC
>NA|TRBD1|15|TRBJ2-7|TRBV6-5
CASRLARDRFYEQYF
TGTGCCAGCAGGTTGGCCCGGGACAGATTCTACGAGCAGTACTTC
>NA|TRBD1|15|TRBJ1-5|TRBV6-5
CASRLQGHSNQPQHF
TGTGCCAGCAGACTACAGGGGCATAGCAATCAGCCCCAGCATTTT
>NA|NA|15|TRBJ2-1|TRBV5-1
CASSLAPGLINEQFF
TGCGCCAGCAGCTTGGCCCCTGGACTTATCAATGAGCAGTTCTTC
>few|NA|13|TRBJ1-1|TRBV18
CASSPLPETEAFF
TGTGCCAGCTCACCACTACCAGAAACTGAAGCTTTCTTT
>NA|TRBD2|18|TRBJ2-1|TRBV15
CATSRDAGGSTAYNEQFF
TGTGCCACCAGCAGAGATGCGGGGGGGAGTACAGCGTACAATGAGCAGTTCTTC
>NA|NA|16|TRBJ1-5|TRBV27
CASRELTGKGNQPQHF
TGTGCCAGCAGGGAATTAACAGGGAAGGGCAATCAGCCCCAGCATTTT
>NA|NA|13|TRBJ2-1|TRBV12-3/TRBV12-4
CASSLAGVDGQFF
TGTGCCAGCAGTTTAGCAGGGGTTGACGGGCAGTTCTTC
>NA|NA|13|TRBJ2-6|TRBV11-2
CASRTAGANVLTF
TGTGCCAGCCGGACAGCTGGGGCCAACGTCCTGACTTTC
>NA|NA|15|TRBJ1-5|TRBV3-1/TRBV3-2
CASSQEGRGGQPQHF
TGTGCCAGCAGCCAAGAGGGGCGGGGGGGTCAGCCCCAGCATTTT
>NA|NA|16|TRBJ1-1|TRBV14
CASSLRLWGANTEAFF
TGTGCCAGCAGCCTCCGCCTTTGGGGCGCGAACACTGAAGCTTTCTTT